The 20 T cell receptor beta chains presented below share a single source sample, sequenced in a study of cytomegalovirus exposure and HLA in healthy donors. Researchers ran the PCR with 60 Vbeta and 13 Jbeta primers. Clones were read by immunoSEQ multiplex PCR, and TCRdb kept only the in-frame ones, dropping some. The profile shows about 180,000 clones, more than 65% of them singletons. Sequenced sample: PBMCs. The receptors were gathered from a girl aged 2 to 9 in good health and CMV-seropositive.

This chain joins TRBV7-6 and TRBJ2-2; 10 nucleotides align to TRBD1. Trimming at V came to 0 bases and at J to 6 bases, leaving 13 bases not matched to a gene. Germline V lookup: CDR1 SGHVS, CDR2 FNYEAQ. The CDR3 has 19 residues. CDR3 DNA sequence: TGTGCCAGCAGCTTAGCATCGGGCTTGGACAGGGGGATCTCCGGGGAGCTGTTTTTT. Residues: CASSLASGLDRGISGELFF.

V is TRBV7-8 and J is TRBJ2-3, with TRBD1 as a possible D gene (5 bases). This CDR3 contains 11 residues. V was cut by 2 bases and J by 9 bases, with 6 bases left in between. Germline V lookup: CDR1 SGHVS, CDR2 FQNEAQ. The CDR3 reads CASSLPGTQYF. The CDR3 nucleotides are TGTGCCAGCAGCTTACCAGGGACGCAGTATTTT.

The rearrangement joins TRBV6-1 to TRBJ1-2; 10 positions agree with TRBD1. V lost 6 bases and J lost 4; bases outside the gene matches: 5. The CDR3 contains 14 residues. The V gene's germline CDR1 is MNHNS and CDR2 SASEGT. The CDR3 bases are TGTGCCAGCAGGACAGGGGGCACGGGCTATGGCTACACCTTC. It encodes CASRTGGTGYGYTF.

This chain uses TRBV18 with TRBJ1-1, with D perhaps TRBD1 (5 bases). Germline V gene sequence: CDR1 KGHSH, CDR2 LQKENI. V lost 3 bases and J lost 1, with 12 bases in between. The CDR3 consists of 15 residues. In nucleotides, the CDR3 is TGTGCCAGCTCACCCCCAGGGTACGCGAACACTGAAGCTTTCTTT. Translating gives CASSPPGYANTEAFF.

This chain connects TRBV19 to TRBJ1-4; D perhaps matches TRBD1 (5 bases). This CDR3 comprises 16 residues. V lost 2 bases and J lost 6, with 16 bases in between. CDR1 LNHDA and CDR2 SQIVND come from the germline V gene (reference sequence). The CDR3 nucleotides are TGTGCCAGTAGTATACGAGGACACCCAACGGATGAAAAACTGTTTTTT. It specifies CASSIRGHPTDEKLFF.

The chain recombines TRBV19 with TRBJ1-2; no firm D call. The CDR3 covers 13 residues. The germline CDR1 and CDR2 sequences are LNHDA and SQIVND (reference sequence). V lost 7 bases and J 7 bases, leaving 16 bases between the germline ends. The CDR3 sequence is CASIRGINGGYTF. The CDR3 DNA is TGTGCCAGTATCCGGGGAATTAACGGTGGCTACACCTTC.

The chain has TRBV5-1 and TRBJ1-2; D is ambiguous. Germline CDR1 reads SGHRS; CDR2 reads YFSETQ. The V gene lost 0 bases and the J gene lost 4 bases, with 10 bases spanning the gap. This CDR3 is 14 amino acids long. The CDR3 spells CASSLDGPPYGYTF. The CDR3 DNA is TGCGCCAGCAGCTTGGATGGGCCCCCCTATGGCTACACCTTC.

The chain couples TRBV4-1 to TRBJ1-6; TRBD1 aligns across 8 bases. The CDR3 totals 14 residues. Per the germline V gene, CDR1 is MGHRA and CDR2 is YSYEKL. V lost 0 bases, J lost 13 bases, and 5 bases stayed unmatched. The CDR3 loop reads CASSQDHPGGPLHF. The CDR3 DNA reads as TGCGCCAGCAGCCAAGATCATCCAGGGGGCCCCCTCCACTTT.

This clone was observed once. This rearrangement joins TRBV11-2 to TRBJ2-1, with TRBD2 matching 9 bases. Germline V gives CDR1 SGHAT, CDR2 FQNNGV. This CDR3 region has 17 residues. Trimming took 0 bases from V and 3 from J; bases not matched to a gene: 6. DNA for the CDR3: TGTGCCAGCAGCTTAGATTGGCCTAGCGGGAACTACAATGAGCAGTTCTTC. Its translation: CASSLDWPSGNYNEQFF.

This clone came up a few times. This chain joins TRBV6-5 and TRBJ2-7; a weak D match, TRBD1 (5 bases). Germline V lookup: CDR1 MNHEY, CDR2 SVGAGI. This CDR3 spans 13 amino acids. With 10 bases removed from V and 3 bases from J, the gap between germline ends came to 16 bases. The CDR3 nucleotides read TGTGCCACCTGGACAAGAGGAAACTACGAGCAGTACTTC. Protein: CATWTRGNYEQYF.

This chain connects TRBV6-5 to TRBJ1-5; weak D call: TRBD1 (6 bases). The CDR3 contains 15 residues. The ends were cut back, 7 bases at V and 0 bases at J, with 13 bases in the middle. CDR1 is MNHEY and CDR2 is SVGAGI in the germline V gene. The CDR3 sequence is CASTLQGLSNQPQHF. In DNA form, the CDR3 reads TGTGCCAGCACTTTACAGGGCCTTAGCAATCAGCCCCAGCATTTT.

In nucleotides, the CDR3 is TGCACCAGCAGCCCTGAATGCGGGAGCTCCTACAATGAGCAGTTCTTC. Amino acids: CTSSPECGSSYNEQFF. This chain links TRBV1 with TRBJ2-1; TRBD2, the table's D call, lacks a check against the DNA. TRBV1 is shown as a pseudogene. There are 16 residues in the CDR3.

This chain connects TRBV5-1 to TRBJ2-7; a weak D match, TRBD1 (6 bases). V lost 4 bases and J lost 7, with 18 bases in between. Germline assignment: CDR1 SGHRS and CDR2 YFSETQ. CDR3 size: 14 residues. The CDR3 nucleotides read TGCGCCAGCAGCGGGTGGACAGTCCCTACGGAGCAGTACTTC. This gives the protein CASSGWTVPTEQYF.

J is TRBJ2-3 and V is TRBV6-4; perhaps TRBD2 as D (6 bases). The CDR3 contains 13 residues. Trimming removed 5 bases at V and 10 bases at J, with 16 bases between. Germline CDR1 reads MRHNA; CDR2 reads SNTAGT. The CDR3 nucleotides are TGTGCCAGCAGTTACGAAGCGGGTCGAGCGCAGTATTTT. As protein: CASSYEAGRAQYF.

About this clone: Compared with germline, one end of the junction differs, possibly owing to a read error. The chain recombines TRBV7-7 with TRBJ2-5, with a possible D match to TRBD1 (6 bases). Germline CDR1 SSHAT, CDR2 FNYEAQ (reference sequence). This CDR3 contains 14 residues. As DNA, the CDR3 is TGTGCTAGCAGCCCGGGACACCGACTTGAGACCCAGTACTTC. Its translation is CASSPGHRLETQYF.

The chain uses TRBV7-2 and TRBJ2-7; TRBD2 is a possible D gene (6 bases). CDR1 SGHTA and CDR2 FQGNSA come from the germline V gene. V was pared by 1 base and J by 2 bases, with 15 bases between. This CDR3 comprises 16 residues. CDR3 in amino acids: CASSLGGLRGTYEQYF. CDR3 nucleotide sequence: TGTGCCAGCAGCTTAGGTGGCCTCCGGGGGACCTACGAGCAGTACTTC. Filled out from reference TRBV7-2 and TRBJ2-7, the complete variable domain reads GAGVSQSPSNKVTEKGKDVELRCDPISGHTALYWYRQSLGQGLEFLIYFQGNSAPDKSGLPSDRFSAERTGGSVSTLTIQRTQQEDSAVYLCASSLGGLRGTYEQYFGPGTRLTVT.

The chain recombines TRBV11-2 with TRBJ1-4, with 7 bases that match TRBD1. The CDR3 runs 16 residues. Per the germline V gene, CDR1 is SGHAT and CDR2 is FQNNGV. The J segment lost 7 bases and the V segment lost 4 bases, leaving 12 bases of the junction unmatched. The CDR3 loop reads CASSSRGGGRGEKLFF. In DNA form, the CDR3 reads TGTGCCAGCAGCTCACGAGGAGGGGGCCGTGGTGAAAAACTGTTTTTT.

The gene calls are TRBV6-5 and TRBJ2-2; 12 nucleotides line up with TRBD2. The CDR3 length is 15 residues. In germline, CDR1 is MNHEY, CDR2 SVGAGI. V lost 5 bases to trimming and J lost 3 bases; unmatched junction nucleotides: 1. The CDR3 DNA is TGTGCCAGCAGTCGACTAGCGGGAGACACCGGGGAGCTGTTTTTT. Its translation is CASSRLAGDTGELFF.

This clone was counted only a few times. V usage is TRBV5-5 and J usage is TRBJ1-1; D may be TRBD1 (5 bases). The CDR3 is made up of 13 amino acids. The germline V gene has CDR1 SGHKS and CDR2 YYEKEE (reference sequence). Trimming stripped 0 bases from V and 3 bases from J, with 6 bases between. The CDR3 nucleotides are TGTGCCAGCAGCTTGGTAGGGGACACTGAAGCTTTCTTT. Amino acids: CASSLVGDTEAFF.

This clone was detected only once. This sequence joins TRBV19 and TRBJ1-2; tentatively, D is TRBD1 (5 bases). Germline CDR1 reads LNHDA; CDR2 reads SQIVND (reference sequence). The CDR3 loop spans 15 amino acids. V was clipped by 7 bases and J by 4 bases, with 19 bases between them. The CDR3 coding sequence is TGTGCCAGTACCACCGGGAGCAGGGAGATCTATGGCTACACCTTC. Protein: CASTTGSREIYGYTF. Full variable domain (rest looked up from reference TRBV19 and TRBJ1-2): DGGITQSPKYLFRKEGQNVTLSCEQNLNHDAMYWYRQDPGQGLRLIYYSQIVNDFQKGDIAEGYSVSREKKESFPLTVTSAQKNPTAFYLCASTTGSREIYGYTFGSGTRLTVV.